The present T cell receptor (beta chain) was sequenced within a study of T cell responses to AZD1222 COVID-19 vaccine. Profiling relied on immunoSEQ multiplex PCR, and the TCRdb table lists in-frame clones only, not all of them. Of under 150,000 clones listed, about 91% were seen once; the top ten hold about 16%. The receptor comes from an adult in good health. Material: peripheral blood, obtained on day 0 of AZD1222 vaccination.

The CDR3 bases are TGTGCCAGCAGCTCGCGGACAGGCCCCACCGGGGAGCTGTTTTTT. It codes for CASSSRTGPTGELFF. The rearrangement uses TRBV9 and TRBJ2-2; 7 positions agree with TRBD1. Germline V gene data show CDR1 as SGDLS and CDR2 as YYNGEE. The trim removed 4 bases at V and 4 bases at J, leaving 7 bases unmatched. This CDR3 comprises 15 residues.